This paragraph reports one T cell receptor beta chain. This sample was taken from a study of blood T cell repertoires in COVID-19. Across the study: The United States, Italy and Spain provided the acute and convalescent COVID-19 samples. Nucleic acid was either cDNA or gDNA, and it came from T cells, B-cell-depleted T cells, or PBMCs.

Original processing methods: Reference gene primer amplification gave estimated nucleated cell counts. Profiled with immunoSEQ multiplex PCR; TCRdb holds only in-frame clones, not every one. The D gene and trimming were derived from the DNA, and the V and J assignments and clone size from that table. Of approximately 170,000 clones in the sample, 80% to 90% were seen once. This CDR3 region has 13 residues. Germline-derived CDR1 and CDR2 are LNHDA and SQIVND (reference sequence). J lost 4 bases, V lost 7 bases, and 5 bases had no gene match. Sequenced material: peripheral blood. The rearrangement uses TRBV19 and TRBJ2-3; 7 bases fit TRBD1. The TCR comes from a man younger than 35 who had recovered from COVID-19. The chain's CDR3 is CASKWQGADTQYF. CDR3 in DNA: TGTGCCAGTAAATGGCAGGGGGCAGATACGCAGTATTTT.